These 24 T cell receptor beta chains originate from one sample sequenced in a study of T-cell reconstitution after alpha-beta-depleted transplantation in children. Unique molecular identifiers were used to barcode this TCRbeta library. TCRdb reprocessed the PCR reads with MiXCR, giving one entry per CDR3 protein. The repertoire holds roughly 670,000 distinct CDR3 sequences, with approximately 14% as singletons. Sample: PBMCs, taken before TCRalphabeta/CD19-depleted stem cell transplant. Every receptor here comes from a girl aged 2 to 10 with congenital amegakaryocytic thrombocytopenia, due to receive a stem cell transplant.

This clonotype was found a few times. The V call is TRBV7-9, the J call TRBJ2-1; tentatively, D is TRBD2 (6 bases). The CDR3 extends over 17 amino acids. Trimming stripped 2 bases from V and 2 bases from J, with 16 bases between. Germline loops: CDR1 SEHNR, CDR2 FQNEAQ (reference sequence). CDR3 in DNA: TGTGCCAGCAGCTTATTGTTCGCGGGACCTACCTACAATGAGCAGTTCTTC. This translates into CASSLLFAGPTYNEQFF.

Many counts were recorded for this clonotype. V usage is TRBV27 and J usage is TRBJ1-6; no clear D gene. The CDR3 runs to 16 residues. Germline V CDR1 and CDR2: MNHEY, SMNVEV (reference sequence). V was trimmed by 5 bases and J by 0 bases, leaving 11 bases between them. CDR3 in amino acids: CASSMQGFSYNSPLHF. CDR3 bases: TGTGCCAGCAGTATGCAAGGTTTCTCCTATAATTCACCCCTCCACTTT.

This sequence joins TRBV3-1 and TRBJ2-2; no clear D. The germline CDR1 and CDR2 sequences are LGHDT and YNNKEL (reference sequence). The CDR3 has 15 residues. Trimming stripped 0 bases from V and 2 bases from J, with 7 bases between. Here the CDR3 DNA reads TGTGCCAGCAGCCAAGAGAGCAGAAACACCGGGGAGCTGTTTTTT. Its translation is CASSQESRNTGELFF.

The table lists this clonotype with many counts. The chain's CDR3 is CASSPLGSALDLGELFF. In DNA form, the CDR3 reads TGCGCCAGCAGCCCCTTGGGATCGGCCTTAGACCTCGGGGAGCTGTTTTTT. This chain connects TRBV5-1 to TRBJ2-2; D gene ambiguous. This CDR3 has 17 amino acids. Germline loops: CDR1 SGHRS, CDR2 YFSETQ. The V end was cut by 4 bases, the J end by 7 bases, with 23 bases between.

This clonotype was counted between two and nine times. V gene TRBV20-1 combines with J gene TRBJ2-7; D is unclear. Deletions cut 3 bases from V and 3 bases from J, with 15 bases between. This CDR3 has 14 residues. Germline CDR1 is DFQATT and CDR2 is SNEGSKA (reference sequence). CDR3 nucleotide sequence: TGCAGTGCTAGTTCCCGAGGAAGCGACTACGAGCAGTACTTC. It yields the protein CSASSRGSDYEQYF.

This clonotype was recorded a few times. The chain combines TRBV20-1 with TRBJ2-7; TRBD2 is a possible D gene (5 bases). The CDR3 spans 15 residues. Looked up from germline, CDR1 is DFQATT and CDR2 is SNEGSKA (reference sequence). With 6 bases removed from V and 0 bases from J, the gap between germline ends came to 18 bases. In DNA form, the CDR3 reads TGCAGTGCCCCCCTTGAGGGCGTCTTCTCCTACGAGCAGTACTTC. Protein: CSAPLEGVFSYEQYF.

This clonotype showed up many times. The rearrangement uses TRBV28 and TRBJ1-6; D uncertain. V was pared by 3 bases and J by 6 bases, with 9 bases between. In germline, CDR1 is MDHEN, CDR2 SYDVKM. This CDR3 spans 14 amino acids. The CDR3 DNA is TGTGCCAGCAGTTTTGCCGGGTCTAATTCACCCCTCCACTTT. This encodes CASSFAGSNSPLHF.

This clonotype showed up many times. The rearrangement links TRBV5-1 to TRBJ2-7, with 7 nucleotides matching TRBD1. CDR3 size: 14 residues. Germline CDR1 SGHRS, CDR2 YFSETQ. J gave up 3 bases and V 4 bases, and 7 bases lay outside the gene matches. The CDR3 DNA sequence: TGCGCCAGCAGCATGGGGACAGATTTCTACGAGCAGTACTTC. As protein: CASSMGTDFYEQYF.

The chain couples TRBV7-9 to TRBJ2-3; D is possibly TRBD2 (6 bases). The CDR3 length is 16 residues. Trimming left V 5 bases short and J 5 bases short, with 20 bases between. Germline CDR1 reads SEHNR; CDR2 reads FQNEAQ (reference sequence). The CDR3 DNA reads as TGTGCCAGCAGCCGAAGCCTTGGAGGGGTGGGAGATACGCAGTATTTT. This codes for CASSRSLGGVGDTQYF. Filled out from reference TRBV7-9 and TRBJ2-3, the complete variable domain reads DTGVSQNPRHKITKRGQNVTFRCDPISEHNRLYWYRQTLGQGPEFLTYFQNEAQLEKSRLLSDRFSAERPKGSFSTLEIQRTEQGDSAMYLCASSRSLGGVGDTQYFGPGTRLTVL.

This clonotype appeared a few times. The chain couples TRBV19 to TRBJ2-1; 16 nucleotides line up with TRBD2. V was clipped by 7 bases and J by 7 bases; unmatched bases: 7. The CDR3 runs to 16 residues. Germline lookup yields CDR1 LNHDA and CDR2 SQIVND (reference sequence). CDR3 in DNA: TGTGCCAGTACCTGGGGACTAGCGGGAGGGGGTAATGAGCAGTTCTTC. Translating it yields CASTWGLAGGGNEQFF.

The sample holds many counts of this clonotype. The chain couples TRBV5-5 to TRBJ2-3; D unresolved. CDR3 size: 13 residues. The V end lost 1 base, the J end lost 4 bases, and 7 bases lay between the germline ends. Looked up from germline, CDR1 is SGHKS and CDR2 is YYEKEE (reference sequence). Written as DNA, the CDR3 is TGTGCCAGCAGCTTGCTTGTGGCAGATACGCAGTATTTT. Protein product: CASSLLVADTQYF. Using reference TRBV5-5 and TRBJ2-3 for the parts outside the CDR3, the full variable domain is DAGVTQSPTHLIKTRGQQVTLRCSPISGHKSVSWYQQVLGQGPQFIFQYYEKEERGRGNFPDRFSARQFPNYSSELNVNALLLGDSALYLCASSLLVADTQYFGPGTRLTVL.

This clonotype has more than one count but fewer than ten. The chain carries TRBV20-1 and TRBJ2-1, with 7 bases aligning to TRBD1. V gave up 6 bases and J gave up 5 bases; unmatched junction bases: 10. The germline CDR1 and CDR2 sequences are DFQATT and SNEGSKA (reference sequence). CDR3 length: 14 amino acids. The CDR3 DNA reads TGCAGTGCCCTAATCAGGGGGAGCGACAATGAGCAGTTCTTC. Translated: CSALIRGSDNEQFF.

The chain uses TRBV20-1 and TRBJ2-7; D is ambiguous. Deletions cut 5 bases from V and 0 bases from J, with 8 bases between. The CDR3 extends over 12 amino acids. The germline V gene has CDR1 DFQATT and CDR2 SNEGSKA (reference sequence). CDR3: CSAGADSYEQYF. The DNA of the CDR3 is TGCAGTGCTGGAGCTGACTCCTACGAGCAGTACTTC.

Notes on this clonotype: This could be a read error, since a much larger clone is one nucleotide away. The chain is built from TRBV5-1 and TRBJ2-7; 7 bases agree with TRBD1. V trimming: 4 bases; J trimming: 3 bases; junction bases outside the gene matches: 7. This CDR3 is 14 amino acids long. Germline V CDR1 and CDR2: SGHRS, YFSETQ. In DNA, the CDR3 is TGCGCCAGCAGCATAGGACAGGCTGTCTACGAGCAGTACTTC. Encoded protein: CASSIGQAVYEQYF.

The chain carries TRBV7-2 and TRBJ2-3; TRBD1 is a possible D gene (6 bases). Germline V gene data show CDR1 as SGHTA and CDR2 as FQGNSA. The CDR3 length is 15 residues. The V end was cut by 4 bases, the J end by 2 bases, with 13 bases between. The CDR3 region is CASSWNRDFTDTQYF. In DNA, the CDR3 is TGTGCCAGCAGCTGGAACAGGGATTTCACAGATACGCAGTATTTT. The whole variable domain, remainder taken from reference TRBV7-2 and TRBJ2-3, is GAGVSQSPSNKVTEKGKDVELRCDPISGHTALYWYRQSLGQGLEFLIYFQGNSAPDKSGLPSDRFSAERTGGSVSTLTIQRTQQEDSAVYLCASSWNRDFTDTQYFGPGTRLTVL.

This clonotype has a count of ten or more. V usage is TRBV10-3 and J usage is TRBJ2-3; the match to TRBD2 covers 10 bases. There are 19 residues in the CDR3. Germline V CDR1 and CDR2: ENHRY, SYGVKD. Trimming cost V 7 bases and J 4 bases; bases outside gene matches: 20. The CDR3 spells CAIMDLQGTSGTGADTQYF. CDR3 sequence (DNA): TGTGCCATCATGGACTTACAGGGTACTAGCGGGACAGGAGCAGATACGCAGTATTTT.

This chain connects TRBV18 to TRBJ1-5; D ambiguous. CDR3 length: 16 residues. V lost 3 bases, J lost 2 bases, and 14 bases lay in between. Looked up from germline, CDR1 is KGHSH and CDR2 is LQKENI. CDR3 residues: CASSPIYSEGNQPQHF. CDR3 in DNA: TGTGCCAGCTCACCTATATACTCGGAAGGCAATCAGCCCCAGCATTTT.

The V call is TRBV3-1, the J call TRBJ2-2; D not resolved. There are 17 residues in the CDR3. Trimming took 0 bases from V and 0 from J, leaving 11 bases between them. Germline lookup yields CDR1 LGHDT and CDR2 YNNKEL (reference sequence). The CDR3 protein is CASSQDGLSPNTGELFF. The CDR3 bases are TGTGCCAGCAGCCAAGATGGGCTATCCCCGAACACCGGGGAGCTGTTTTTT.

The rearrangement links TRBV10-3 to TRBJ2-5, with TRBD1 matching 8 bases. CDR1 is ENHRY and CDR2 is SYGVKD in the germline V gene. The CDR3 contains 17 residues. The ends lost 0 bases at V and 3 bases at J; junction bases unmatched: 9. The CDR3 protein is CAISESFHRGTEETQYF. The CDR3 bases are TGTGCCATCAGTGAGTCGTTCCACAGGGGGACCGAAGAGACCCAGTACTTC.

This chain links TRBV9 with TRBJ2-1; TRBD2 aligns across 11 bases. V gave up 5 bases and J gave up 6 bases; unmatched junction bases: 7. Germline V gene lookup returns CDR1 SGDLS and CDR2 YYNGEE. This CDR3 is 15 amino acids long. DNA for the CDR3: TGTGCCAGCAGTACTAGCGGGAGCGCTTCCAATGAGCAGTTCTTC. Protein product: CASSTSGSASNEQFF. Full variable domain (remainder filled in from reference TRBV9 and TRBJ2-1): DSGVTQTPKHLITATGQRVTLRCSPRSGDLSVYWYQQSLDQGLQFLIQYYNGEERAKGNILERFSAQQFPDLHSELNLSSLELGDSALYFCASSTSGSASNEQFFGPGTRLTVL.

The table lists this clonotype with many counts. The V gene is TRBV29-1, the J gene TRBJ2-2; D might be TRBD1 (5 bases). The length of the CDR3 is 14 residues. Trimming shortened V by 4 bases and J by 2 bases, and 11 bases separated the two germline ends. The germline gives CDR1 SQVTM, CDR2 ANQGSEA. The CDR3 here is CSVAQTVNTGELFF. CDR3 DNA sequence: TGCAGCGTTGCACAGACAGTTAACACCGGGGAGCTGTTTTTT.

This clonotype was observed a few times. The gene calls are TRBV20-1 and TRBJ2-5; D might be TRBD2 (6 bases). Between the trimmed V and J ends, which lost 1 base and 4 bases, there was a span of 19 bases. The CDR3 consists of 16 residues. CDR1 is DFQATT and CDR2 is SNEGSKA in the germline V gene (reference sequence). The CDR3 is CSARVFDGGEAETQYF. The CDR3 coding sequence is TGCAGTGCTAGAGTTTTTGACGGGGGAGAGGCAGAGACCCAGTACTTC.

The rearrangement joins TRBV4-1 to TRBJ2-3; a weak D match, TRBD2 (6 bases). CDR1 is MGHRA and CDR2 is YSYEKL in the germline V gene. The CDR3 sequence is 19 residues long. Trimming took off 8 bases at V and 7 bases at J, with 34 bases between the two ends. In DNA form, the CDR3 reads TGCGCCAGCCTGCCGGGCCAAGTACTAGCCAGATCTGGGATGAATACGCAGTATTTT. As protein: CASLPGQVLARSGMNTQYF.

This clonotype has a handful of counts. The chain combines TRBV18 with TRBJ2-2; 10 bases are shared with TRBD1. Germline CDR1 is KGHSH and CDR2 is LQKENI. V dropped 4 bases and J dropped 5; count of bases not matched to a gene: 4. CDR3 size: 15 residues. The CDR3 DNA reads as TGTGCCAGCTCACGAGGGACAGGGGAGACCGGGGAGCTGTTTTTT. Translated: CASSRGTGETGELFF.